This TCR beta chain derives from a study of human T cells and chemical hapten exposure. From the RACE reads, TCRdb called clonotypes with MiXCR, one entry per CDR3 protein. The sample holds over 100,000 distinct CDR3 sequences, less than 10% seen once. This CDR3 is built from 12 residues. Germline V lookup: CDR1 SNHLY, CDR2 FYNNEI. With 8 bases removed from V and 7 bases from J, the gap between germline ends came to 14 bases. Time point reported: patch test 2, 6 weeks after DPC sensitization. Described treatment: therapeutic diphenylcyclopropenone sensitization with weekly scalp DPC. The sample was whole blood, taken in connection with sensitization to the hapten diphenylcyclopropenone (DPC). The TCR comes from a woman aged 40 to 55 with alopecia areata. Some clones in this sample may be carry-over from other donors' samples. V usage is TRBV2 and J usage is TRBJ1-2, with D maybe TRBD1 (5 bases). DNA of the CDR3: TGTGCCAGCGCCAGGGACGAGGCTGGCTACACCTTC. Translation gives CASARDEAGYTF.